This T cell receptor (beta chain) was profiled in a study of radiation and T cells in renal cell carcinoma (TCRdb year 2020). Study-wide context: In total, almost 55 samples, comprising around 25 tumors and about 27 peripheral blood samples, were subjected to TCR beta sequencing. The final blood draw took place at 4 weeks after radiation, the same time as nephrectomy. In the approximately 49 samples combined, 4,016,671 unique CDR3 nucleotide sequences were found, encoding 2.5 million or so unique CDR3 amino acid sequences. What the work shows at the level of the full study, not this receptor alone: Because the trial had a single-armed design, the trial could not examine how radiation dose or scheduling affected the TCR repertoire. Top tumor clonotypes rose in blood from baseline to 2 weeks post-radiation, then contracted by 4 weeks, suggesting transient expansion of tumor-resident clones. Because pretreatment tumor biopsies were not available, the study could not determine whether clonotypes were already present within the tumor at baseline. Tracking of blood repertoire dynamics stopped at less than five weeks after treatment, with no follow-up past that point.

In the paper's terms, the time point label means: blood 4 weeks post-SBRT, at nephrectomy. The treatment or condition label corresponds to: 15 Gy SBRT to primary tumor, nephrectomy 4 weeks later. Samples were obtained from a clinical trial, in which 15 Gy stereotactic body radiation therapy was delivered to primary renal cell carcinomas and nephrectomy was performed 4 weeks later. To follow tumor-enriched clonotypes, serial peripheral blood was collected from radiation-treated patients at baseline and at 2 weeks and 4 weeks after SBRT. Renal cell carcinoma with clear cell pathology was present in all patients. Genomic DNA for TCR sequencing was prepared using the QIAamp DNA Blood Mini Kit (Qiagen). The analyses included only samples that passed all quality control checks. Following the manufacturer's recommendations, the immunoSEQ kit was used to generate TCR beta libraries from genomic DNA. Library preparation used a first multiplex PCR with proprietary primers, then a second PCR adding unique barcodes, with bead cleanups after each round. A kit-provided positive control reaction and a negative control reaction were included in every sample batch. The final libraries were assessed on an Agilent 4200 TapeStation D1000 ScreenTape, pooled by volume, and quantified by qPCR. Sequencing was performed on an Illumina NextSeq500 using a MidOutput 150-cycle cartridge, with 156 Read1 cycles, 15 Index1 cycles, and the kit custom primers. The pooled library was loaded at around 1 pM with approximately 20% PhiX control spiked in. Regarding the original processing steps: Vendor-processed data were analyzed in R, with a clonotype defined as all T cells sharing the same CDR3 nucleotide sequence. In the clone abundance analyses, frequencies in each sample were normalized to that sample's 10,000 most abundant clones. Public T cell clones, averaging fewer than five per sample, were removed before analysis. An abundance difference of at least 32-fold between compartments was the criterion for calling clonotypes tumor-enriched or baseline blood-enriched. A beta-binomial differential abundance model was used to identify clonotypes that were expanded or contracted between blood time points. The Baroni-Urbani and Buser coefficient was used to measure tumor-blood repertoire similarity, and groups were compared with two-tailed Wilcoxon tests in R. Drawn from immuneACCESS, this table holds only the in-frame rearrangements with V and J called that TCRdb kept. Clones are partly lost; checked studies trace under half to an unresolved V gene and leave the rest unexplained. The DNA gave D and trimming, while V, J and clone size come from that table. For this sample there are about 64,000 clones; about 74% appear just once. The ten largest make up around 7% of the sample.

Concerning this clone: No antigen is known for it. Nothing much larger sits one base from this clone, and base qualities are not available.

Here the sequenced sample was blood, taken from a patient whose treatment included radiotherapy and nephrectomy. The origin of this receptor is a man between 60 and 70 years old with renal cell carcinoma.

CDR3 loop: CASSLGQSPAGELFF. The DNA sequence is TGCGCCAGCAGCTTGGGTCAGAGCCCCGCCGGGGAGCTGTTTTTT. The sequence joins TRBV5-1 to TRBJ2-2; the D gene assignment is ambiguous. V loses 0 bases, J loses 6 bases, and the germline ends lie 12 bases apart. According to the germline V gene, CDR1 reads SGHRS and CDR2 reads YFSETQ. The CDR3 numbers 15 residues from cysteine through phenylalanine. Here the CDR3 DNA is all that survives: 45 bases in frame from base 1.